The 23 T cell receptor beta chains in this list originate from one sample, sequenced in a study of T-cell memory formation after mild COVID-19. MiXCR, run by TCRdb on the 5' RACE reads, gives a single entry per CDR3 protein. The data show approximately 65,000 distinct CDR3 sequences, about a tenth seen once. Sequencing was performed on PBMCs or a T cell subset sorted from them (not recorded which). The source of these receptors is a young man who had mild COVID-19 (a few samples of this study predate the infection). Cell type and time point are not known.

CDR3 amino acids: CASSLGTSFRTDTQYF. The CDR3 bases are TGTGCCAGCAGCTTAGGAACCAGCTTTCGCACAGATACGCAGTATTTT. The V call is TRBV11-2, the J call TRBJ2-3, with D uncertain. V lost 1 base and J 1 base, leaving 12 bases between the germline ends. CDR3 length: 16 amino acids. Germline CDR1 SGHAT, CDR2 FQNNGV.

The chain has TRBV24-1 and TRBJ2-2, with 13 bases matching TRBD2. The CDR3 has 17 residues. After removal of 3 bases from V and 5 bases from J, the junction contained 5 bases not matched to a gene. In germline, CDR1 is KGHDR, CDR2 SFDVKD. The CDR3 sequence is CATSDLSTSGGTGELFF. In nucleotides, the CDR3 is TGTGCCACCAGTGATCTTTCGACTAGCGGGGGGACCGGGGAGCTGTTTTTT.

This clonotype was seen many times. This rearrangement joins TRBV9 to TRBJ2-3; D remains unclear. V was clipped by 3 bases and J by 2 bases, with 10 bases between them. CDR1 is SGDLS and CDR2 is YYNGEE in the germline V gene. CDR3 length: 14 amino acids. The CDR3 DNA is TGTGCCAGCAGCGGTGGGCTCCTCACAGATACGCAGTATTTT. Its protein is CASSGGLLTDTQYF.

This clonotype has a handful of counts. The chain combines TRBV12-3 or TRBV12-4 with TRBJ2-1; no definite D call. CDR3 length equals 13 residues. Trimming cost V 5 bases and J 5 bases, with 10 bases left between them. CDR3 in DNA: TGTGCCAGCAGTCTAACAAGGGACAATGAGCAGTTCTTC. This translates into CASSLTRDNEQFF.

This rearrangement joins TRBV3-1 to TRBJ2-7, with 10 bases that match TRBD1. This CDR3 contains 18 residues. J lost 1 base, V lost 4 bases, and 13 bases had no gene match. Germline CDR1 LGHDT, CDR2 YNNKEL (reference sequence). For the CDR3, the DNA is TGTGCCAGCAGCCGTCGCCTAACTGACAGGGGGCCTTCCTACGAGCAGTACTTC. Translating it yields CASSRRLTDRGPSYEQYF.

This clonotype turned up a few times. This chain uses TRBV3-1 with TRBJ2-3; D possibly corresponds to TRBD1 (5 bases). The ends were cut back, 8 bases at V and 0 bases at J, with 12 bases in the middle. Germline V lookup: CDR1 LGHDT, CDR2 YNNKEL (reference sequence). This CDR3 is 14 amino acids long. CDR3 DNA: TGTGCCAGCGGGTGGGCAGGGAGCACAGATACGCAGTATTTT. Protein: CASGWAGSTDTQYF.

V and J are TRBV5-1 and TRBJ2-6; D uncertain. There are 15 residues in the CDR3. Trimming stripped 3 bases from V and 1 base from J, with 8 bases between. Germline V gene sequence: CDR1 SGHRS, CDR2 YFSETQ. CDR3 region: CASSSTSSGANVLTF. In DNA form, the CDR3 reads TGCGCCAGCAGCTCTACCTCTTCTGGGGCCAACGTCCTGACTTTC.

The table lists this clonotype with many counts. The chain joins TRBV7-2 to TRBJ2-7, with D possibly matching TRBD1 (5 bases). Per germline, CDR1 SGHTA and CDR2 FQGNSA. The CDR3 has 15 residues. The germline V and J ends were trimmed by 5 bases and 1 base, with 15 bases remaining between them. CDR3 coding DNA: TGTGCCAGCAGCCGGCAGGGTGTAGCATCCTACGAGCAGTACGTC. This encodes CASSRQGVASYEQYV.

Ten or more counts support this clonotype. The chain uses TRBV12-5 and TRBJ2-2; a possible D gene is TRBD2 (6 bases). CDR3 length: 14 residues. Germline V lookup: CDR1 LGHNT, CDR2 FRNRAP. Trimming removed 10 bases at V and 8 bases at J, with 20 bases between. The CDR3, as DNA: TGTGCTACCTCCTTCGGGGGAGCTCGAGGGGAGCTGTTTTTT. Amino acids: CATSFGGARGELFF. The full variable domain, its missing parts supplied by reference TRBV12-5 and TRBJ2-2, is DARVTQTPRHKVTEMGQEVTMRCQPILGHNTVFWYRQTMMQGLELLAYFRNRAPLDDSGMPKDRFSAEMPDATLATLKIQPSEPRDSAVYFCATSFGGARGELFFGEGSRLTVL.

The chain links TRBV3-1 to TRBJ2-2; D unclear. Trimming took off 4 bases at V and 1 base at J, with 7 bases between the two ends. This CDR3 has 14 residues. Germline V CDR1 and CDR2: LGHDT, YNNKEL (reference sequence). The CDR3 sequence is CASSPTLNTGELFF. CDR3 coding DNA: TGTGCCAGCAGCCCTACCTTGAACACCGGGGAGCTGTTTTTT.

This clonotype showed up many times. The chain links TRBV12-3 or TRBV12-4 to TRBJ2-2; D unresolved. Between the trimmed V and J ends, which lost 5 bases and 4 bases, there was a span of 5 bases. The CDR3 sequence is 12 residues long. The CDR3 DNA follows: TGTGCCAGCAGTCCACTCACCGGGGAGCTGTTTTTT. Encoded protein: CASSPLTGELFF.

V and J are TRBV29-1 and TRBJ1-1; 8 bases align to TRBD1. From germline, CDR1 is SQVTM and CDR2 ANQGSEA. J was trimmed by 6 bases and V by 4 bases; bases with no gene match: 10. The CDR3 runs to 14 residues. The CDR3 sequence: CSVVGQGAKAEAFF. As DNA, the CDR3 is TGCAGCGTTGTTGGGCAGGGGGCGAAGGCTGAAGCTTTCTTT.

The table lists this clonotype with many counts. The chain recombines TRBV24-1 with TRBJ2-3; D possibly corresponds to TRBD2 (5 bases). The V end lost 1 base, the J end lost 2 bases, and 12 bases lay between the germline ends. This CDR3 has 16 amino acids. CDR1 and CDR2 from the germline V gene are KGHDR and SFDVKD. The CDR3 DNA reads TGTGCCACCAGTGATTTTGGTAGCGATTTCACAGATACGCAGTATTTT. It codes for CATSDFGSDFTDTQYF.

In this sample, this clonotype turned up a few times. CDR3 protein: CASSEGLAGGPLQETQYF. The DNA of the CDR3 is TGTGCCAGCAGCGAGGGACTAGCGGGGGGCCCCTTACAAGAGACCCAGTACTTC. The chain joins TRBV7-2 to TRBJ2-5; the match to TRBD2 covers 15 bases. CDR1 SGHTA and CDR2 FQGNSA come from the germline V gene. Trimming removed 5 bases from V and 2 bases from J; junction bases left unmatched: 9. The CDR3 is made up of 18 amino acids.

This rearrangement joins TRBV3-1 to TRBJ2-5; no definite D call. Germline CDR1 is LGHDT and CDR2 is YNNKEL (reference sequence). Deletions cut 1 base from V and 2 bases from J, with 14 bases between. The CDR3 is 16 amino acids. CDR3 sequence reads: CASSQGEGQPQETQYF. The CDR3 DNA reads TGTGCCAGCAGCCAAGGGGAAGGGCAGCCACAAGAGACCCAGTACTTC.

The gene calls are TRBV18 and TRBJ2-7, with D maybe TRBD2 (6 bases). The CDR3 runs to 14 residues. The V gene's germline CDR1 is KGHSH and CDR2 LQKENI. V lost 0 bases to trimming and J lost 4 bases, with 10 bases between them. The CDR3 here is CASSPPAAGYEQYF. In DNA form, the CDR3 reads TGTGCCAGCTCACCACCGGCGGCGGGGTACGAGCAGTACTTC.

This clonotype was seen at least ten times. The rearrangement uses TRBV29-1 and TRBJ2-1; 9 bases align to TRBD1. The CDR3 is 13 amino acids. CDR1 and CDR2 from the germline V gene are SQVTM and ANQGSEA. Losses at the gene ends were 7 bases for V and 7 bases for J; bases not matched to a gene: 8. The CDR3 spells CSAHGTGSNEQFF. For the CDR3, the DNA is TGCAGCGCCCACGGGACAGGGAGTAATGAGCAGTTCTTC.

The chain is built from TRBV11-2 and TRBJ2-6; no clear D. CDR1 is SGHAT and CDR2 is FQNNGV in the germline V gene. Deletions cut 9 bases from V and 2 bases from J, with 8 bases between. The CDR3 is made up of 13 amino acids. CDR3 in DNA: TGTGCCAGTTCAGGACCTGGGGCCAACGTCCTGACTTTC. Its protein is CASSGPGANVLTF.

This clonotype appeared many times. This rearrangement joins TRBV5-1 to TRBJ1-1; 7 positions match TRBD1. Per germline, CDR1 SGHRS and CDR2 YFSETQ. Trimming at V came to 4 bases and at J to 10 bases, leaving 13 bases not matched to a gene. CDR3 length: 14 residues. CDR3 coding DNA: TGCGCCAGCAGCCTGACTCGACAGGGCCTCGGAGCTTTCTTT. It is translated as CASSLTRQGLGAFF.

This clonotype came up a few times. The rearrangement joins TRBV25-1 to TRBJ2-3; 9 bases fit TRBD1. Germline V gene lookup returns CDR1 MGHDK and CDR2 SYGVNS. The trim removed 4 bases at V and 5 bases at J, leaving 10 bases unmatched. The CDR3 runs to 16 residues. This CDR3 reads CASSASRQGGIDTQYF. DNA for the CDR3: TGTGCCAGCAGTGCCTCCCGACAGGGGGGGATAGATACGCAGTATTTT.

The sample holds a few counts of this clonotype. The chain joins TRBV4-3 to TRBJ1-1; possible D gene TRBD1, 5 bases. This CDR3 comprises 15 residues. From germline, CDR1 is LGHNA and CDR2 YSLEER. The V end lost 4 bases, the J end lost 4 bases, and 16 bases lay between the germline ends. CDR3 nucleotides: TGCGCCAGCAGCCCAGACGTGGGGCAGACCACTGAAGCTTTCTTT. Its translation: CASSPDVGQTTEAFF.

This chain joins TRBV5-1 and TRBJ2-2; no firm D call. Trimming left V 6 bases short and J 4 bases short, with 7 bases between. This CDR3 contains 12 residues. Germline loops: CDR1 SGHRS, CDR2 YFSETQ. The CDR3 nucleotides are TGCGCCAGCAAACCGAGCACCGGGGAGCTGTTTTTT. Its translation: CASKPSTGELFF. Together with reference TRBV5-1 and TRBJ2-2, the CDR3 gives the full variable domain: KAGVTQTPRYLIKTRGQQVTLSCSPISGHRSVSWYQQTPGQGLQFLFEYFSETQRNKGNFPGRFSGRQFSNSRSEMNVSTLELGDSALYLCASKPSTGELFFGEGSRLTVL.

This clonotype was observed a few times. The chain uses TRBV5-6 and TRBJ2-1; TRBD2 is a possible D gene (7 bases). V lost 7 bases and J lost 6, with 20 bases in between. The CDR3 has 15 residues. Germline-derived CDR1 and CDR2 are SGHDT and YYEEEE. In nucleotides, the CDR3 is TGTGCCAGCTCCCATAGAGGGGGGGCCGGCAATGAGCAGTTCTTC. Amino acids: CASSHRGGAGNEQFF.